The T cell receptor (beta chain) under discussion was sequenced for a study of blood T cells in healthy people across ages (dated by TCRdb to between 2014 and 2017). With respect to the entire study: In model experiments, roughly one uniquely barcoded TCR beta cDNA molecule per two T cells was captured by template switching. For two donors (one aged 18 to 29 and one aged 80 or older), the study analyzed two additional independent replicas of 1 million unique cDNA reads from the same blood draw. Using deep sequencing normalized with unique cDNA molecular identifiers, the study measured how TCR beta repertoire diversity changes with age. The donors were divided into four age groups: young (average about 16 years), middle-aged (roughly 42), aged (around 67) and long-lived (82). Overall study outcomes, separate from this receptor: Because the CMV infection status of the donors was unknown, age-related changes in expanded clonotypes may potentially have been confounded. As age increased, observed TCR beta diversity per million T cells dropped in a roughly linear way, and a significant reduction was already evident by age about 36. Compared with the aged group, the long-lived group had more naive CD4+ T cells, fewer expanded clones and increased TCR diversity, suggesting age selection. Total diversity estimates from one million sequenced T cells were considered lower bounds and underestimates. Since profiling was done on bulk unsorted PBMCs, naive and antigen-experienced compartments could not be conclusively compared. There was a strong correlation between observed TCR beta diversity and the percentage of naive T cells measured by flow cytometry.

From a lookup of the germline V gene (reference sequence), CDR1 and CDR2 are LGHDT and YNNKEL. The CDR3 spans 18 residues, from the cysteine through the phenylalanine. Kept here is only the CDR3 DNA, which spans 54 bases and is read in frame from base 1. V has 0 bases trimmed and J has 4 bases trimmed; junction bases matching no gene number 10. Donors were 39 systemically healthy Caucasian individuals from Russia aged roughly 6 to 95 years. Ten milliliters of peripheral blood were drawn from each donor into EDTA-treated Vacutainer tubes. PBMCs were isolated by Ficoll-Paque density-gradient centrifugation, with at least 7 million obtained per sample. Trizol reagent was used to extract total RNA from the PBMCs, yielding at least 5 micrograms per sample. Naive CD45RAhigh/CD27high T cell percentages were measured by flow cytometry on a PBMC aliquot from every donor. Concerning this clonotype itself: There is no known antigen for this receptor. Base qualities were left out, and no much larger clone turns up one base away.

The method behind the library was 5' RACE. TCRdb records Illumina HiSeq 2500 as the sequencer. A second about 7 to 11 cycle PCR used a sample-barcoded 5' primer and a J-beta primer mix. A template-switch 5' adaptor carrying 12 random nucleotides introduced a unique molecular identifier onto each TCR beta cDNA molecule. Each sample yielded at least 2.5 million CDR3-containing paired-end reads. All of the RNA was converted into first-strand cDNA using the Mint cDNA synthesis kit, with a TRBC-specific oligonucleotide serving as the primer. Following uracil-DNA glycosylase treatment, all cDNA underwent a first 18-cycle PCR with the universal primers M1SS and BC2_uni_R. Turning to the authors' computational methods: Each sample was normalized by randomly selecting 1 million high-quality reads, each carrying a distinct molecular identifier. Instead of being binned into consensus sequences, reads that shared molecular identifiers were thrown out. CDR3 identification, clonotype clustering and error correction used MiTCR with a Q25 quality threshold and the strictest error-elimination algorithm. A nonparametric unseen species model using Euler transformation provided a lower-bound estimate of total TCR beta diversity. TCRdb itself trimmed the public reads at Q25 with fastp, ran MiXCR and retained productive beta chains. Entries that share a CDR3 protein sequence are merged under the most common genes and DNA. The V and J calls and clone size are TCRdb's, not the authors'. The sample yields fewer than 650,000 distinct CDR3 sequences; over 25% were counted once. The ten most abundant clones make up approximately 3.6% of the sample.

This sample also appeared in a second study, on T cells of mothers and their children. The second publication reports: The donors were nine systemically healthy Caucasian individuals, made up of three mothers and their six children. cDNA synthesis consumed the entire amount of extracted RNA, loaded at 1.5 ug RNA in each 15 ul reaction. In the second PCR, sample barcodes and 2-4 random nucleotides were introduced via the M1S primer. More than 8.5 million TCR beta CDR3 reads were obtained from each mother, and some 3 million reads were obtained from each child. Thymic selection shapes the output of TCR recombination in a similar way in related and unrelated pairs, and inherited differences have a minor effect. Related mother-child pairs always showed normalized repertoire overlap that was slightly higher than in unrelated mother-child pairs, though the difference was never significant. No persistent microchimeric T cell clones were found, with a detection sensitivity of approximately 95 clones per million clonotypes. To look for features that set related mother-child pairs apart from unrelated individuals, the researchers ran deep NGS to compare the TCR beta repertoires of mothers and children. The mean age was about 40 +/- 4 years for the mothers and about 12 +/- 4 years for the children. After adapters were ligated using NEBNext reagents, the libraries underwent 100+100 nt paired-end sequencing on an Illumina HiSeq 2000. To prevent cross-contamination, the mother and child libraries were prepared one month apart and sequenced in separate runs. For each donor, between about 500,000 and 2,200,000 distinct TCR beta clonotypes were identified. Naive TCR beta clonotypes were estimated from low-frequency clonotypes matched to each donor's FACS-determined naive share, without sorting.

This TCR derives from a boy between 2 and 10 years old in good health. Sequenced: blood. The rearranged chain carries TRBV3-1 and TRBJ2-5; 11 bases in the middle match TRBD2. The CDR3 is CASSQELAGERAGETQYF. The nucleotides are TGTGCCAGCAGCCAAGAACTAGCGGGAGAACGAGCAGGAGAGACCCAGTACTTC.